The present TCR beta chain was sequenced within a study of blood T cell repertoires in COVID-19. Study at large: The study drew acute and convalescent COVID-19 samples from the United States, Italy and Spain. PBMCs, B-cell-depleted T cells, or T cells provided the cDNA or gDNA that made up the material.

In the original analysis: Amplification of reference gene primers was used by the study to estimate nucleated cell counts. Sequencing used immunoSEQ multiplex PCR; TCRdb keeps in-frame clones, though not all of them. The DNA was the basis for D and trimming; V, J and clone size are from that table. The data hold around 130,000 clones, with approximately 90% observed a single time. This clone was seen just once. The V gene end was trimmed by 9 bases and the J gene end by 4 bases; junction bases not matched to a gene: 9. Germline CDR1 MNHEY, CDR2 SVGAGI. CDR3 length equals 14 residues. The chain employs TRBV6-5 and TRBJ1-5, with 7 bases that match TRBD1. The sequenced sample was peripheral blood. The source is a man in his 70s with active or convalescent COVID-19. CDR3 nucleotides: TGTGCCAGGCAAACAGGGGCTGGAAATCAGCCCCAGCATTTT. Translating it yields CARQTGAGNQPQHF.